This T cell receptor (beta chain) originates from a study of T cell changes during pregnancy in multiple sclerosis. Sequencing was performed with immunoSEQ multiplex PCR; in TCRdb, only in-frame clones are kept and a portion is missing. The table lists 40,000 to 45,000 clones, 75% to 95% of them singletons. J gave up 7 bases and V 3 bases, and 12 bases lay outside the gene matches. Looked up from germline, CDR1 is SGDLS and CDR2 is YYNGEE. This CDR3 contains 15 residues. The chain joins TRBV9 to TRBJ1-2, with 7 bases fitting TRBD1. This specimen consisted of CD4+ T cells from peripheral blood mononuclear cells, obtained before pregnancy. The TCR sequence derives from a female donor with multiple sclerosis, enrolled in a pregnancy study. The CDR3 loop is CASSATTGVPVGYTF. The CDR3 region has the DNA TGTGCCAGCAGCGCCACAACAGGGGTGCCGGTTGGCTACACCTTC.